The 24 T cell receptor beta chains below come from one sample, sequenced in a study of blood T cell repertoires in COVID-19. TCRdb's table, derived via immunoSEQ multiplex PCR, lists solely in-frame clones and lacks some. The data show 150,000 to 200,000 clones, over 80% seen once. Sequenced: peripheral blood. These receptors came from a woman in her thirties or forties with COVID-19, enrolled during active disease.

J is TRBJ2-1 and V is TRBV27, with D perhaps matching TRBD2 (7 bases). Germline CDR1 MNHEY, CDR2 SMNVEV (reference sequence). Trimming pared 5 bases from V and 7 bases from J, leaving 18 bases between. CDR3 size: 15 residues. The CDR3 loop is CASSPRGAKANEQFF. In nucleotides, the CDR3 is TGTGCCAGCAGTCCACGGGGGGCAAAGGCTAATGAGCAGTTCTTC.

This chain links TRBV6-5 with TRBJ2-7, with a possible D match to TRBD1 (5 bases). Germline V lookup: CDR1 MNHEY, CDR2 SVGAGI. The CDR3 consists of 14 residues. The ends were cut back, 11 bases at V and 7 bases at J, with 24 bases in the middle. For the CDR3, the DNA is TGTGCCGACGAAGGGGCCGGGCTACGTTGTGAGCAGTACTTC. Its protein is CADEGAGLRCEQYF.

This sequence joins TRBV19 and TRBJ2-7, with D perhaps matching TRBD1 (6 bases). CDR1 is LNHDA and CDR2 is SQIVND in the germline V gene (reference sequence). This CDR3 comprises 12 residues. V dropped 6 bases and J dropped 3 bases, with 9 bases sitting between them. The CDR3 spells CASRTGDYEQYF. In nucleotides, the CDR3 is TGTGCCAGTAGGACAGGAGACTACGAGCAGTACTTC.

V and J are TRBV6-5 and TRBJ2-7, with a possible D match to TRBD2 (5 bases). The V gene's germline CDR1 is MNHEY and CDR2 SVGAGI. The V and J ends lost 6 bases and 0 bases respectively, with 15 bases between them. The CDR3 length is 15 residues. DNA for the CDR3: TGTGCCAGCAGCACAACAACTACTAGCTCCTACGAGCAGTACTTC. Protein product: CASSTTTTSSYEQYF.

This sequence joins TRBV6-5 and TRBJ2-1, with D perhaps matching TRBD2 (6 bases). Germline CDR1 and CDR2: MNHEY and SVGAGI. The CDR3 is 12 residues long. V was shortened by 6 bases and J by 10 bases, with 13 bases between the two germline ends. For the CDR3, the DNA is TGTGCCAGCAGGTTTAGCGGAGGAGAGCAGTTCTTC. Translation: CASRFSGGEQFF.

The rearrangement uses TRBV19 and TRBJ1-6; tentative D call: TRBD1 (5 bases). Trimming cost V 6 bases and J 8 bases, with 11 bases left between them. The CDR3 contains 13 residues. Per germline, CDR1 LNHDA and CDR2 SQIVND (reference sequence). The CDR3 loop is CASRGQTYSPLHF. CDR3 in DNA: TGTGCCAGTAGAGGACAAACCTATTCACCCCTCCACTTT. Combining the CDR3 with reference TRBV19 and TRBJ1-6 gives the whole variable domain DGGITQSPKYLFRKEGQNVTLSCEQNLNHDAMYWYRQDPGQGLRLIYYSQIVNDFQKGDIAEGYSVSREKKESFPLTVTSAQKNPTAFYLCASRGQTYSPLHFGNGTRLTVT.

As DNA, the CDR3 is TGTGCCTCCAGGGACAGGGGCTATGAGGAGCAGTTCTTC. This gives the protein CASRDRGYEEQFF. This chain links TRBV19 with TRBJ2-1, with TRBD1 identical over 10 bases. Germline V gene sequence: CDR1 LNHDA, CDR2 SQIVND (reference sequence). The CDR3 loop spans 13 amino acids. V shed 11 bases and J 10 bases; nucleotides not matched to a gene: 11.

V is TRBV5-6 and J is TRBJ2-5; D unclear. V was clipped by 3 bases and J by 0 bases, with 15 bases between them. Germline values: CDR1 SGHDT, CDR2 YYEEEE. The CDR3 length is 16 residues. DNA of the CDR3: TGTGCCAGCAGCTCCAAGGCAGGCAGGTACCAAGAGACCCAGTACTTC. This sequence encodes CASSSKAGRYQETQYF.

The rearrangement links TRBV19 to TRBJ1-6; the match to TRBD1 covers 10 bases. Looked up from germline, CDR1 is LNHDA and CDR2 is SQIVND (reference sequence). V dropped 3 bases and J dropped 7; count of bases not matched to a gene: 3. This CDR3 spans 15 amino acids. The DNA of the CDR3 is TGTGCCAGTAGTATGGACAGGGGGTCAAATTCACCCCTCCACTTT. Its protein product is CASSMDRGSNSPLHF.

Note on this clone: The junction and the germline gene differ at one end; a read error may be behind it. The chain couples TRBV7-7 to TRBJ2-1; TRBD2 aligns across 10 bases. CDR3 length: 12 residues. Looked up from germline, CDR1 is SSHAT and CDR2 is FNYEAQ (reference sequence). CDR3: CASSGRGSEQFF. The CDR3 DNA reads TGTGCTAGCAGCGGGAGGGGTAGCGAGCAGTTCTTC. The full variable domain, its missing parts supplied by reference TRBV7-7 and TRBJ2-1, is GAGVSQSPRYKVTKRGQDVTLRCDPISSHATLYWYQQALGQGPEFLTYFNYEAQPDKSGLPSDRFSAERPEGSISTLTIQRTEQRDSAMYRCASSGRGSEQFFGPGTRLTVL.

The chain recombines TRBV5-1 with TRBJ1-2; the match to TRBD1 covers 9 bases. Per the germline V gene, CDR1 is SGHRS and CDR2 is YFSETQ. The CDR3 totals 12 residues. The ends lost 5 bases at V and 10 bases at J; junction bases unmatched: 6. CDR3 bases: TGCGCCAGCAGTCGGACAGGGGCTGACTACACCTTC. Its translation is CASSRTGADYTF.

The rearrangement uses TRBV19 and TRBJ1-1; 7 bases are shared with TRBD1. V lost 6 bases to trimming and J lost 4 bases; unmatched junction nucleotides: 5. The CDR3 is 13 amino acids. CDR1 and CDR2 (germline): LNHDA, SQIVND (reference sequence). The CDR3 is CASRLQGGTEAFF. In DNA, the CDR3 is TGTGCCAGTAGACTCCAGGGGGGCACTGAAGCTTTCTTT.

This chain uses TRBV10-3 with TRBJ1-6; the D is unclear. CDR3 length: 13 amino acids. The V and J ends lost 7 bases and 7 bases respectively, with 11 bases between them. Germline CDR1 ENHRY, CDR2 SYGVKD. CDR3 nucleotide sequence: TGTGCCATCAATCCATCTATCAATTCACCCCTCCACTTT. This translates into CAINPSINSPLHF.

The chain recombines TRBV19 with TRBJ1-1, with a weak D call TRBD1 (5 bases). Germline V lookup: CDR1 LNHDA, CDR2 SQIVND (reference sequence). Trimming took off 8 bases at V and 1 base at J, with 11 bases between the two ends. The CDR3 is 13 residues long. The chain's CDR3 is CASELTENTEAFF. The DNA of the CDR3 is TGTGCCAGTGAATTGACAGAGAACACTGAAGCTTTCTTT. Based on the CDR3 plus reference TRBV19 and TRBJ1-1, the full variable domain is DGGITQSPKYLFRKEGQNVTLSCEQNLNHDAMYWYRQDPGQGLRLIYYSQIVNDFQKGDIAEGYSVSREKKESFPLTVTSAQKNPTAFYLCASELTENTEAFFGQGTRLTVV.

The gene calls are TRBV28 and TRBJ2-7, with D perhaps matching TRBD1 (6 bases). This CDR3 has 15 amino acids. The germline gives CDR1 MDHEN, CDR2 SYDVKM. Trimming took off 5 bases at V and 6 bases at J, with 20 bases between the two ends. The CDR3 region has the DNA TGTGCCAGCAGTAGAGATCAGGGGAGCCAGGGCGAGCAGTACTTC. This gives the protein CASSRDQGSQGEQYF.

J is TRBJ2-1 and V is TRBV18; TRBD2 matches at 9 bases. Trimming removed 3 bases from V and 7 bases from J; junction bases left unmatched: 16. Germline-derived CDR1 and CDR2 are KGHSH and LQKENI. The CDR3 contains 18 residues. CDR3: CASSPLGAGGLIRNEQFF. The DNA of the CDR3 is TGTGCCAGCTCACCCCTTGGGGCGGGAGGGCTGATAAGAAATGAGCAGTTCTTC.

The chain combines TRBV27 with TRBJ1-2; 10 bases agree with TRBD1. This CDR3 has 16 residues. Per the germline V gene, CDR1 is MNHEY and CDR2 is SMNVEV (reference sequence). Trimming at V came to 6 bases and at J to 6 bases, leaving 13 bases not matched to a gene. The CDR3 region has the DNA TGTGCCAGCAGGATCAGACTGGGGGGACAGGGGCATGGCTACACCTTC. Amino acid sequence: CASRIRLGGQGHGYTF.

This clone was seen a few times. V and J are TRBV10-3 and TRBJ1-5; TRBD1 agrees at 7 bases. Per the germline V gene, CDR1 is ENHRY and CDR2 is SYGVKD. The CDR3 is 12 residues long. V lost 8 bases and J lost 4; bases outside the gene matches: 2. This CDR3 is CAIGTANQPQHF. The CDR3 DNA sequence: TGTGCCATCGGGACAGCAAATCAGCCCCAGCATTTT.

The V call is TRBV6-6, the J call TRBJ1-5, with 10 bases matching TRBD1. This CDR3 region has 16 residues. CDR1 and CDR2 (germline): MNHNY, SVGAGI (reference sequence). V trimming: 5 bases; J trimming: 2 bases; junction bases outside the gene matches: 6. Here the CDR3 DNA reads TGTGCCAGCAGTGGGGGACAGGGGTTGGGCAATCAGCCCCAGCATTTT. Its protein is CASSGGQGLGNQPQHF.

This chain links TRBV6-6 with TRBJ2-1; the D gene is possibly TRBD1 (6 bases). There are 14 residues in the CDR3. Trimming left V 2 bases short and J 7 bases short, with 12 bases between. Per the germline V gene, CDR1 is MNHNY and CDR2 is SVGAGI (reference sequence). For the CDR3, the DNA is TGTGCCAGCAGTTACCAATCCCAGGGGAATGAGCAGTTCTTC. Protein product: CASSYQSQGNEQFF.

The rearrangement joins TRBV4-2 to TRBJ1-1; the match to TRBD1 covers 10 bases. CDR1 and CDR2 from the germline V gene are LGHNA and YNFKEQ. V shed 5 bases, J shed 3 bases, and the junction held 6 bases outside the gene matches. The CDR3 is made up of 15 amino acids. The CDR3 sequence: CASSDRQGADTEAFF. CDR3 nucleotide sequence: TGTGCCAGCAGCGACCGACAGGGGGCAGACACTGAAGCTTTCTTT.

J is TRBJ1-1 and V is TRBV7-2; TRBD1 might be the D (6 bases). The CDR3 is 14 amino acids. The V gene's germline CDR1 is SGHTA and CDR2 FQGNSA. Trimming stripped 5 bases from V and 1 base from J, with 11 bases between. In nucleotides, the CDR3 is TGTGCCAGCAGCCAAACGGACAGGAACACTGAAGCTTTCTTT. It codes for CASSQTDRNTEAFF.

This clone showed up just once. This rearrangement joins TRBV14 to TRBJ2-3, with D maybe TRBD2 (5 bases). Germline CDR1 is SGHDN and CDR2 is FVKESK. Trimming took off 0 bases at V and 5 bases at J, with 9 bases between the two ends. This CDR3 comprises 14 residues. The CDR3 sequence is CASSQDPGKDTQYF. The CDR3 DNA reads TGTGCCAGCAGCCAAGATCCGGGGAAAGATACGCAGTATTTT.

The chain carries TRBV7-8 and TRBJ1-5; 8 bases agree with TRBD1. The CDR3 covers 16 residues. Per the germline V gene, CDR1 is SGHVS and CDR2 is FQNEAQ. V lost 2 bases and J lost 0; bases outside the gene matches: 3. CDR3 sequence reads: CASSLRTGGSNQPQHF. In nucleotides, the CDR3 is TGTGCCAGCAGCTTAAGAACAGGGGGTAGCAATCAGCCCCAGCATTTT.